The 12 T cell receptor beta chains in this list originate from one sample, sequenced in a study of blood T cell repertoires in COVID-19. Sequenced by immunoSEQ multiplex PCR; TCRdb stores in-frame clones only, minus some. Among about 400,000 clones, roughly 89% were seen once, and the ten largest hold approximately 1.4%. The sample comprised peripheral blood. The receptors derive from a woman under 40 with active or convalescent COVID-19.

This chain uses TRBV7-8 with TRBJ1-2, with TRBD1 matching 9 bases. CDR1 and CDR2 from the germline V gene are SGHVS and FQNEAQ. Losses at the gene ends were 9 bases for V and 3 bases for J; bases not matched to a gene: 8. The length of the CDR3 is 14 residues. DNA of the CDR3: TGTGCCAGTAAGACGGGACAGGGATACTATGGCTACACCTTC. It encodes CASKTGQGYYGYTF.

The chain couples TRBV7-9 to TRBJ1-2; tentative D call: TRBD1 (5 bases). Germline lookup yields CDR1 SEHNR and CDR2 FQNEAQ (reference sequence). V lost 5 bases, J lost 5 bases, and 21 bases lay in between. CDR3 size: 16 residues. The CDR3 reads CASSKTGTTFSYGYTF. As DNA, the CDR3 is TGTGCCAGCAGCAAAACCGGGACTACATTCTCTTATGGCTACACCTTC.

The chain is built from TRBV4-1 and TRBJ1-3, with D perhaps TRBD1 (5 bases). The CDR3 has 16 residues. Trimming took off 7 bases at V and 3 bases at J, with 19 bases between the two ends. Germline V CDR1 and CDR2: MGHRA, YSYEKL. The DNA for the CDR3 is TGCGCCAGCAACGACCCCCCAGGGAAGCTTGGAAACACCATATATTTT. Protein sequence: CASNDPPGKLGNTIYF.

This chain connects TRBV5-6 to TRBJ1-2; TRBD1 agrees at 7 bases. Germline CDR1 reads SGHDT; CDR2 reads YYEEEE. The CDR3 is made up of 13 amino acids. V lost 0 bases, J lost 5 bases, and 1 base stayed unmatched. DNA of the CDR3: TGTGCCAGCAGCTTGGTACAGGGGTATGGCTACACCTTC. It codes for CASSLVQGYGYTF.

J is TRBJ1-1 and V is TRBV19; D is possibly TRBD1 (5 bases). Trimming took off 7 bases at V and 0 bases at J, with 18 bases between the two ends. CDR1 is LNHDA and CDR2 is SQIVND in the germline V gene (reference sequence). The CDR3 spans 16 residues. The CDR3: CASNQGVGGMNTEAFF. The CDR3 DNA reads TGTGCCAGTAACCAAGGGGTTGGCGGGATGAACACTGAAGCTTTCTTT.

This rearrangement joins TRBV30 to TRBJ1-2; the D gene is possibly TRBD1 (6 bases). V shed 0 bases and J shed 4 bases, with 12 bases lying between them. The CDR3 loop spans 14 amino acids. From germline, CDR1 is GTSNPN and CDR2 SVGIG (reference sequence). CDR3 bases: TGTGCCTGGAGTGTAAACTTGGACAGCTATGGCTACACCTTC. This translates into CAWSVNLDSYGYTF. Full variable domain (missing parts from reference TRBV30 and TRBJ1-2): SQTIHQWPATLVQPVGSPLSLECTVEGTSNPNLYWYRQAAGRGLQLLFYSVGIGQISSEVPQNLSASRPQDRQFILSSKKLLLSDSGFYLCAWSVNLDSYGYTFGSGTRLTVV.

This sequence joins TRBV18 and TRBJ2-7; D not resolved. The CDR3 sequence is 12 residues long. V was cut by 6 bases and J by 0 bases, with 6 bases left in between. Germline values: CDR1 KGHSH, CDR2 LQKENI. The CDR3 protein is CASSSSSYEQYF. The CDR3 coding sequence is TGTGCCAGCTCCTCGAGCTCCTACGAGCAGTACTTC.

The V and J genes are TRBV6-4 and TRBJ2-3; possibly TRBD1 for D (6 bases). Germline V gives CDR1 MRHNA, CDR2 SNTAGT. Trimming shortened V by 3 bases and J by 3 bases, and 10 bases separated the two germline ends. The CDR3 runs 14 residues. The CDR3 region is CASSELGGTDTQYF. The CDR3 coding sequence is TGTGCCAGCAGTGAATTAGGGGGAACAGATACGCAGTATTTT.

In DNA form, the CDR3 reads TGTGCCAGCAGCTCCTCCCACAGGGAAGGTGAGGAAAAACTGTTTTTT. It translates to CASSSSHREGEEKLFF. J is TRBJ1-4 and V is TRBV7-9; the D gene is possibly TRBD1 (6 bases). Trimming stripped 4 bases from V and 8 bases from J, with 20 bases between. This CDR3 is 16 amino acids long. Per germline, CDR1 SEHNR and CDR2 FQNEAQ (reference sequence).

The chain carries TRBV4-1 and TRBJ1-1; maybe TRBD1 (5 bases). Trimming pared 2 bases from V and 0 bases from J, leaving 10 bases between. Germline CDR1 is MGHRA and CDR2 is YSYEKL. The CDR3 length is 15 residues. CDR3: CASSQSRDLNTEAFF. CDR3 nucleotide sequence: TGCGCCAGCAGCCAAAGTCGGGACTTGAACACTGAAGCTTTCTTT.

The V call is TRBV7-8, the J call TRBJ1-5; TRBD1 is a possible D gene (5 bases). Trimming left V 1 base short and J 7 bases short, with 11 bases between. The length of the CDR3 is 14 residues. CDR1 and CDR2 (germline): SGHVS, FQNEAQ. CDR3 coding DNA: TGTGCCAGCAGCTTAGTACCGGGGGTCCAGCCCCAGCATTTT. Its protein is CASSLVPGVQPQHF.

In its sample, this clone was seen once. CDR3 region: CASSQDQRETYNEQFF. CDR3 DNA sequence: TGTGCCAGCAGCCAAGATCAGCGGGAGACCTACAATGAGCAGTTCTTC. The rearrangement joins TRBV4-2 to TRBJ2-1; TRBD2 agrees at 8 bases. In germline, CDR1 is LGHNA, CDR2 YNFKEQ. The V and J ends lost 0 bases and 2 bases, in that order; junction bases with no gene match: 3. The CDR3 consists of 16 residues.